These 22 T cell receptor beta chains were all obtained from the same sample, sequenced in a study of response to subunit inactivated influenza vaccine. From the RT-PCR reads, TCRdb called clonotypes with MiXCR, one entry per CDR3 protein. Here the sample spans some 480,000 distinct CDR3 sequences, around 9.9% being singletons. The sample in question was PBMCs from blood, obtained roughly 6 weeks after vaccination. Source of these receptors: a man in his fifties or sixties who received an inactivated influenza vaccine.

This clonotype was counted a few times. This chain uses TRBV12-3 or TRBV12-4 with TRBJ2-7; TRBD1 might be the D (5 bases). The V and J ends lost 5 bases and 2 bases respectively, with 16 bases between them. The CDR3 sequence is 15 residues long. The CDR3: CASSPSGAVTYEQYF. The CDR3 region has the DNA TGTGCCAGCAGTCCGTCTGGGGCAGTCACCTACGAGCAGTACTTC.

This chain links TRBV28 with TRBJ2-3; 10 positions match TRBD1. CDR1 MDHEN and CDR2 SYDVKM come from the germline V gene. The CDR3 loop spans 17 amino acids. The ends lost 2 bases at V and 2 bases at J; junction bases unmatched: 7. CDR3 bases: TGTGCCAGCAGTTTAATCCCCGGGACAGGGGCCACAGATACGCAGTATTTT. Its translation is CASSLIPGTGATDTQYF.

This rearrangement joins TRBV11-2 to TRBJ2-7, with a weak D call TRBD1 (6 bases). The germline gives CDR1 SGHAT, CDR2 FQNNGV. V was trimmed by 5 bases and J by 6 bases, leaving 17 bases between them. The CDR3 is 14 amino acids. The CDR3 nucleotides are TGTGCCAGCAGCCCAGAGGTCAGGGGCTCCGAGCAGTACTTC. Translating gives CASSPEVRGSEQYF.

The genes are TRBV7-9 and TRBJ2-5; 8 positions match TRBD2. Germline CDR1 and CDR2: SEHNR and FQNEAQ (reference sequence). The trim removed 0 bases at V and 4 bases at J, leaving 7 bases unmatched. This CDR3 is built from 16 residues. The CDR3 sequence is CASSLAGRGGGETQYF. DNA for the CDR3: TGTGCCAGCAGCTTAGCGGGTCGGGGGGGCGGAGAGACCCAGTACTTC.

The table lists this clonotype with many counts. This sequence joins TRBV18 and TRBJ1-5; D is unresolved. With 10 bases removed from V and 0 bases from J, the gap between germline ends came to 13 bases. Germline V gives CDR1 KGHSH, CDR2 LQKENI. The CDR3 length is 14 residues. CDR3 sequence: CATAEIYSNQPQHF. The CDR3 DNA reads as TGTGCCACCGCAGAGATTTATAGCAATCAGCCCCAGCATTTT.

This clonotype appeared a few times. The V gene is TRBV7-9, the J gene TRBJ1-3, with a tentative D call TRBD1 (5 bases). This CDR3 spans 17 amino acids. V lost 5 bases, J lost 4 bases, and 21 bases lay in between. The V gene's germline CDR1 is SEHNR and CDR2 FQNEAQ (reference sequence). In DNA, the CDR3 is TGTGCCAGCAGCCCCATGGGGACTTACATCCGCGGAAACACCATATATTTT. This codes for CASSPMGTYIRGNTIYF. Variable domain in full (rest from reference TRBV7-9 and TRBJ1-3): DTGVSQNPRHKITKRGQNVTFRCDPISEHNRLYWYRQTLGQGPEFLTYFQNEAQLEKSRLLSDRFSAERPKGSFSTLEIQRTEQGDSAMYLCASSPMGTYIRGNTIYFGEGSWLTVV.

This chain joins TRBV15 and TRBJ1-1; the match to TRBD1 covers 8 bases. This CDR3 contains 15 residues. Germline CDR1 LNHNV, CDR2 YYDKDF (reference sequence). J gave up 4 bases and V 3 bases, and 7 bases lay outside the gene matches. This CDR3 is CATSRDREGSTEAFF. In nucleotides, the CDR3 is TGTGCCACCAGCAGGGACAGGGAGGGTTCCACTGAAGCTTTCTTT.

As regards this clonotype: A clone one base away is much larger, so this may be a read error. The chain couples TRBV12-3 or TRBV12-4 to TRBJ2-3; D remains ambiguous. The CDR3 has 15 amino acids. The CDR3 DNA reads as TGTGCCAGCATTTTAGTAAAGGTTGGGACAGATACGCAGTATTTT. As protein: CASILVKVGTDTQYF.

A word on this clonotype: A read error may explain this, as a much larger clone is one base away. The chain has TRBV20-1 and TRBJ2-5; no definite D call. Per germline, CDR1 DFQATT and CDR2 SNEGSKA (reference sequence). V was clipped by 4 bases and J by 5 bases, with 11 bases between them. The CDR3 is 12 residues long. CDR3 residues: CSAKQKRETQYF. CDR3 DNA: TGCAGTGCTAAACAGAAACGGGAGACCCAGTACTTC.

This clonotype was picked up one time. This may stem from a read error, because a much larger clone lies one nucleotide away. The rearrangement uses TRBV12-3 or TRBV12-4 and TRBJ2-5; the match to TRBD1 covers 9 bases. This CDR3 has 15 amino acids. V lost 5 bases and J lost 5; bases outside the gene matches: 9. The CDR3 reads CASSIGDRALETQYF. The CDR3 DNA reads TGTGCCAGCAGTATAGGGGACAGGGCATTGGAGACCCAGTACTTC.

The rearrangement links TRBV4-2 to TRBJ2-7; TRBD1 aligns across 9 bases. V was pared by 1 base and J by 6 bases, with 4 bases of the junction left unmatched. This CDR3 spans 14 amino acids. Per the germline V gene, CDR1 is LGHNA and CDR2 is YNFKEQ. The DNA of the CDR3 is TGTGCCAGCAGCCAAGGGGACAGGGAATTCGAGCAGTACTTC. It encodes CASSQGDREFEQYF.

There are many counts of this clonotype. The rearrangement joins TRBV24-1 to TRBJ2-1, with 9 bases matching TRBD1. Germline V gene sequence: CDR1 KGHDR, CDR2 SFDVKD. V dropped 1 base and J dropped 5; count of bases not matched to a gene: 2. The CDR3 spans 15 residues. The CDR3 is CATSDFGTGHNEQFF. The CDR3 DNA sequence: TGTGCCACCAGTGATTTCGGGACAGGGCACAATGAGCAGTTCTTC.

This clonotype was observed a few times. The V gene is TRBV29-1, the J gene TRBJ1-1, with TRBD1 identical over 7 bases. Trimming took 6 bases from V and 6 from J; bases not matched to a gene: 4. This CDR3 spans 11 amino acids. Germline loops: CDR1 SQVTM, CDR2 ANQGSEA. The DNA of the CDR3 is TGCAGCGTCAGGGGGGGGGCTGAAGCTTTCTTT. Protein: CSVRGGAEAFF.

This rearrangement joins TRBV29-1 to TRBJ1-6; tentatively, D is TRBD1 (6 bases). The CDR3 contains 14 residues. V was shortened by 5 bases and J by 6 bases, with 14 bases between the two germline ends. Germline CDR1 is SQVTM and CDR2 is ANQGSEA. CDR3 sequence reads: CSVLSGGPNSPLHF. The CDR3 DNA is TGCAGCGTTCTATCCGGGGGCCCTAATTCACCCCTCCACTTT. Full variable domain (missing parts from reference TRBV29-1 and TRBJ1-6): SAVISQKPSRDICQRGTSLTIQCQVDSQVTMMFWYRQQPGQSLTLIATANQGSEATYESGFVIDKFPISRPNLTFSTLTVSNMSPEDSSIYLCSVLSGGPNSPLHFGNGTRLTVT.

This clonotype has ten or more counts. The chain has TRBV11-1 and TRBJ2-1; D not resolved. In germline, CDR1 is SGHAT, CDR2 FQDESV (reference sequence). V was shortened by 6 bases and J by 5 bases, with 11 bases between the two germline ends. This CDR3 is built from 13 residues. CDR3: CASSPVANNEQFF. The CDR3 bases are TGTGCCAGCAGTCCTGTAGCTAACAATGAGCAGTTCTTC.

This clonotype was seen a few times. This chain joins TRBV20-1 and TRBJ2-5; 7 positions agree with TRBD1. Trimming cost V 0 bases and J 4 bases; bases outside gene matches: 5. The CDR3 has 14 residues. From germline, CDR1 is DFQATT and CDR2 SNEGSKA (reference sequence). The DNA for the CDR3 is TGCAGTGCTAGAGAGACGGGACAGAGAGAGACCCAGTACTTC. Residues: CSARETGQRETQYF.

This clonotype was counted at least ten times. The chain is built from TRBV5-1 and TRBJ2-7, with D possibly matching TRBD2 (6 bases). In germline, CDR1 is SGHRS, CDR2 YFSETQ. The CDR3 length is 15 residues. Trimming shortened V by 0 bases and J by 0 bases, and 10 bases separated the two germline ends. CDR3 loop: CASSLGGTYSYEQYF. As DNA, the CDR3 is TGCGCCAGCAGCTTGGGCGGGACCTACTCCTACGAGCAGTACTTC. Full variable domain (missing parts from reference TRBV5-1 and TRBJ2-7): KAGVTQTPRYLIKTRGQQVTLSCSPISGHRSVSWYQQTPGQGLQFLFEYFSETQRNKGNFPGRFSGRQFSNSRSEMNVSTLELGDSALYLCASSLGGTYSYEQYFGPGTRLTVT.

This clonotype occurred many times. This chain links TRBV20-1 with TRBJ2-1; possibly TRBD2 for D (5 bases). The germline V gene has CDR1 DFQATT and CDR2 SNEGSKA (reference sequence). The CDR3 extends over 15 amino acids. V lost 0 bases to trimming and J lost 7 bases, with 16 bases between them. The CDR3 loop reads CSARDFASPGNEQFF. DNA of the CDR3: TGCAGTGCTAGAGATTTCGCTAGCCCGGGTAATGAGCAGTTCTTC.

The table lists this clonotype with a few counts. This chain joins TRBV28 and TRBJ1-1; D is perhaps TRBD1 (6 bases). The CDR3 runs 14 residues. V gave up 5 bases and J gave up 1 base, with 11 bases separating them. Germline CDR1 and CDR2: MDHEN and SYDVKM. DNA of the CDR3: TGTGCCAGCAGTCCCGGACAGTGGAACACTGAAGCTTTCTTT. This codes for CASSPGQWNTEAFF. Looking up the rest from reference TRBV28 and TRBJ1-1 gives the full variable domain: DVKVTQSSRYLVKRTGEKVFLECVQDMDHENMFWYRQDPGLGLRLIYFSYDVKMKEKGDIPEGYSVSREKKERFSLILESASTNQTSMYLCASSPGQWNTEAFFGQGTRLTVV.

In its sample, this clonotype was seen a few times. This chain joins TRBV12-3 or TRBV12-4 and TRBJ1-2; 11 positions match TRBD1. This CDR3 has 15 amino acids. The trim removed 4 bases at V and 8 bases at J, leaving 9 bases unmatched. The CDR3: CASSSRTGGRSGYTF. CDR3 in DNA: TGTGCCAGCAGTTCACGGACAGGGGGCAGGAGCGGCTACACCTTC.

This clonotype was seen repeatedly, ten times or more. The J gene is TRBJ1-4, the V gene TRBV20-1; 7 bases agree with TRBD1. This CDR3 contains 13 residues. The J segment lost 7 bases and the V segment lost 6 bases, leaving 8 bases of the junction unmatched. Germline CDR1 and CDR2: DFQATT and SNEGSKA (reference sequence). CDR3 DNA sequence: TGCAGTGCGGCTAGGGGGCAGGGTGAAAAACTGTTTTTT. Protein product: CSAARGQGEKLFF.

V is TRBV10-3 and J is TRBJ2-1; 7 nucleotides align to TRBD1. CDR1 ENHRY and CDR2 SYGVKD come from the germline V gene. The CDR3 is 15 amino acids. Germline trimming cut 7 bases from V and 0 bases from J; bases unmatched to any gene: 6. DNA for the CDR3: TGTGCCATCAAAGGGACAGCGAGCTCCTACAATGAGCAGTTCTTC. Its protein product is CAIKGTASSYNEQFF.